Ten or more counts support the clone carrying this T cell receptor (beta chain). The antigen is not known. Trimming left V 6 bases short and J 3 bases short, with 12 bases between. The CDR3 runs 14 residues. This specimen comes from a study of T cell repertoires in cytomegalovirus infection. Study as a whole: Signatures in public TCR beta sequences pointed to both CMV infection and matching HLA type. Study observations and caveats: Cumulative frequency (of public TCR beta family members) identified carriers of CMV plus the relevant HLA. CMV-specific TCR beta clonotypes restricted by HLA-C were the ones dominating the ex vivo response.

TCRdb reanalysed the reads using MiXCR and keeps one entry per CDR3 protein. The table records about 330,000 distinct CDR3 sequences, 8% to 9.5% of them present only once. The origin of this receptor is a human donor in good health (CMV status not recorded). Some clones in this sample may be carry-over from other donors' samples. The sequenced material came from PBMCs. The chain is built from TRBV12-3 or TRBV12-4 and TRBJ2-1; the D is unclear. CDR3 sequence reads: CASSRRDLYNEQFF. DNA of the CDR3: TGTGCCAGCAGCCGTAGAGACCTCTACAATGAGCAGTTCTTC.